The clone carrying this T cell receptor (beta chain) was observed a handful of times. Its antigen remains unidentified. A 5'RACE reaction primed in the constant segment made cDNA libraries of TCR alpha and TCR beta, and these carried sample barcodes and UMIs. TCRdb passed the 5' RACE reads through MiXCR, listing each CDR3 protein once. This table holds approximately 500,000 distinct CDR3 sequences, 25% found once. This sample was taken from a study of T-cell memory formation after mild COVID-19. Study-wide context: There were largely donor-specific TCR clusters.

Germline CDR1 reads SGHNT; CDR2 reads YYREEE (reference sequence). Trimming cost V 3 bases and J 2 bases, with 20 bases left between them. CDR3 length: 18 residues. Regarding the study as a whole: Later expanders leaned toward CD4+, whereas clones contracting from day 15 to 85 were balanced CD4/CD8. Memory from before infection featured some responding clones, which suggests cross-reactive memory joined.

Sequencing used PBMCs or a T cell subset sorted from them (not recorded which). This sequence joins TRBV5-4 and TRBJ1-4, with D perhaps TRBD1 (5 bases). The sequence derives from an adult woman who had mild COVID-19 (a few samples of this study predate the infection). Cell type and time point are not known. The CDR3 spells CASSSRTPTRRTNEKLFF. In DNA form, the CDR3 reads TGTGCCAGCAGCTCCCGGACACCTACACGGCGGACTAATGAAAAACTGTTTTTT.